This entry lists 30 T cell receptor beta chains sequenced from one sample in a study of T cell responses to AZD1222 COVID-19 vaccine (dated by TCRdb to the early 2020s). The library was produced with the immunoSEQ multiplex PCR assay. Not all clones reach the TCRdb copy of this immuneACCESS table, which keeps in-frame sequences only. Checked studies attribute under half of the gap to unresolved V genes and leave the rest unexplained. The sample contains about 85,000 clones, around 86% of them found a single time. The ten largest make up about 7.5% of the sample. The intended sense of this specimen's time point label: baseline before first vaccination. The starting material was peripheral blood, obtained on day 0 of AZD1222 vaccination. These receptors were collected from an adult in good health.

This rearrangement joins TRBV19 to TRBJ1-4, with 7 bases that match TRBD1. V trimming: 5 bases; J trimming: 3 bases; junction bases outside the gene matches: 6. This CDR3 is built from 15 residues. CDR1 is LNHDA and CDR2 is SQIVND in the germline V gene (reference sequence). CDR3 in amino acids: CASSSPGQPNEKLFF. The DNA for the CDR3 is TGTGCCAGTAGTTCCCCGGGACAGCCTAATGAAAAACTGTTTTTT. Using reference TRBV19 and TRBJ1-4 for the parts outside the CDR3, the full variable domain is DGGITQSPKYLFRKEGQNVTLSCEQNLNHDAMYWYRQDPGQGLRLIYYSQIVNDFQKGDIAEGYSVSREKKESFPLTVTSAQKNPTAFYLCASSSPGQPNEKLFFGSGTQLSVL.

The V call is TRBV6-5, the J call TRBJ1-6; D gene unclear. V was shortened by 7 bases and J by 0 bases, with 4 bases between the two germline ends. The CDR3 loop spans 13 amino acids. Per the germline V gene, CDR1 is MNHEY and CDR2 is SVGAGI. The CDR3 bases are TGTGCCAGCAAGGGCTCCTATAATTCACCCCTCCACTTT. Protein sequence: CASKGSYNSPLHF.

The V and J genes are TRBV7-9 and TRBJ1-6, with TRBD1 identical over 7 bases. Per germline, CDR1 SEHNR and CDR2 FQNEAQ (reference sequence). The CDR3 is made up of 15 amino acids. V lost 5 bases and J lost 15; bases outside the gene matches: 16. This CDR3 is CASSHQDRPQDHLHF. The CDR3 DNA sequence: TGTGCCAGCAGCCATCAGGACAGGCCACAGGACCACCTCCACTTT.

As concerns this clone: The same CDR3 is also encoded by other DNA sequences in this sample. The chain carries TRBV12-3 or TRBV12-4 and TRBJ2-5; D call uncertain. V was cut by 6 bases and J by 4 bases, with 9 bases left in between. This CDR3 has 12 amino acids. The CDR3 sequence: CASSPPGETQYF. CDR3 nucleotide sequence: TGTGCCAGCAGCCCTCCGGGAGAGACCCAGTACTTC.

This chain links TRBV12-3 or TRBV12-4 with TRBJ1-2; no firm D call. The CDR3 has 12 amino acids. V was shortened by 2 bases and J by 8 bases, with 9 bases between the two germline ends. The CDR3 here is CASSLSGRGYTF. For the CDR3, the DNA is TGTGCCAGCAGTTTATCCGGGCGGGGCTACACCTTC.

The chain recombines TRBV3-1 (or the pseudogene TRBV3-2) with TRBJ2-3; D is ambiguous. There are 15 residues in the CDR3. Trimming shortened V by 0 bases and J by 5 bases, and 12 bases separated the two germline ends. Germline values: CDR1 LGHDT, CDR2 YNNKEL (reference sequence). This CDR3 is CASSQDFSSVDTQYF. The CDR3 bases are TGTGCCAGCAGCCAAGATTTCTCGAGCGTAGATACGCAGTATTTT.

The V and J genes are TRBV7-9 and TRBJ2-3; no clear D gene. The CDR3 spans 14 residues. V was clipped by 5 bases and J by 4 bases, with 13 bases between them. Germline V gives CDR1 SEHNR, CDR2 FQNEAQ (reference sequence). The CDR3 here is CASSPIIEADTQYF. CDR3 nucleotides: TGTGCCAGCAGCCCCATAATAGAGGCAGATACGCAGTATTTT.

The rearrangement links TRBV7-3 to TRBJ2-1; no clear D gene. This CDR3 is built from 13 residues. CDR1 SGHTA and CDR2 FQGTGA come from the germline V gene. Trimming pared 6 bases from V and 0 bases from J, leaving 6 bases between. The CDR3 DNA is TGTGCCAGCAGTCCCGACTCCTACAATGAGCAGTTCTTC. Translated: CASSPDSYNEQFF.

CDR3 region: CASSPRRGGYEQYF. In DNA form, the CDR3 reads TGTGCCAGCAGCCCCCGGCGAGGGGGCTACGAGCAGTACTTC. The rearrangement links TRBV11-1 to TRBJ2-7; possibly TRBD1 for D (6 bases). There are 14 residues in the CDR3. V lost 5 bases to trimming and J lost 3 bases, with 14 bases between them. The germline V gene has CDR1 SGHAT and CDR2 FQDESV (reference sequence).

The chain employs TRBV7-9 and TRBJ1-5; TRBD1 aligns across 7 bases. Germline V lookup: CDR1 SEHNR, CDR2 FQNEAQ (reference sequence). This CDR3 comprises 19 residues. V was clipped by 6 bases and J by 0 bases; unmatched bases: 17. The CDR3: CASRAGGRDRIISNQPQHF. The DNA for the CDR3 is TGTGCCAGCAGAGCGGGGGGCAGGGACAGAATAATTAGCAATCAGCCCCAGCATTTT.

The CDR3 protein is CASSQDATGNQPQHF. CDR3 nucleotides: TGTGCCAGCAGCCAAGATGCCACGGGTAATCAGCCCCAGCATTTT. J is TRBJ1-5 and V is TRBV3-1 (or the pseudogene TRBV3-2); no firm D call. The CDR3 is 15 amino acids. V lost 0 bases and J lost 4, with 10 bases in between. The germline CDR1 and CDR2 sequences are LGHDT and YNNKEL (reference sequence).

J is TRBJ1-3 and V is TRBV19; no clear D gene. The ends were cut back, 8 bases at V and 1 base at J, with 9 bases in the middle. The CDR3 has 13 residues. The germline gives CDR1 LNHDA, CDR2 SQIVND (reference sequence). The CDR3 loop is CASRALSGNTIYF. The CDR3 region has the DNA TGTGCCAGTCGAGCGCTATCTGGAAACACCATATATTTT. The whole variable domain, remainder taken from reference TRBV19 and TRBJ1-3, is DGGITQSPKYLFRKEGQNVTLSCEQNLNHDAMYWYRQDPGQGLRLIYYSQIVNDFQKGDIAEGYSVSREKKESFPLTVTSAQKNPTAFYLCASRALSGNTIYFGEGSWLTVV.

The rearrangement uses TRBV18 and TRBJ2-2; D might be TRBD1 (6 bases). Trimming pared 3 bases from V and 0 bases from J, leaving 17 bases between. This CDR3 spans 18 amino acids. In germline, CDR1 is KGHSH, CDR2 LQKENI. CDR3 sequence: CASSPNTQGPSNTGELFF. CDR3 DNA: TGTGCCAGCTCACCGAACACACAGGGTCCCTCGAACACCGGGGAGCTGTTTTTT.

The chain couples TRBV20-1 to TRBJ1-4; tentatively, D is TRBD1 (5 bases). This CDR3 contains 15 residues. Trimming pared 3 bases from V and 5 bases from J, leaving 16 bases between. Germline V gene lookup returns CDR1 DFQATT and CDR2 SNEGSKA (reference sequence). The CDR3, as DNA: TGCAGTGCTAGTTTAATTGAGGGGAGGAATGAAAAACTGTTTTTT. Protein sequence: CSASLIEGRNEKLFF.

The chain recombines TRBV18 with TRBJ1-3; D remains unclear. CDR3 length: 14 residues. Looked up from germline, CDR1 is KGHSH and CDR2 is LQKENI. Deletions cut 3 bases from V and 0 bases from J, with 6 bases between. The CDR3, as DNA: TGTGCCAGCTCACCCACGTCCTCTGGAAACACCATATATTTT. It codes for CASSPTSSGNTIYF.

V usage is TRBV19 and J usage is TRBJ2-3; no clear D gene. The germline V gene has CDR1 LNHDA and CDR2 SQIVND (reference sequence). Trimming stripped 5 bases from V and 5 bases from J, with 20 bases between. This CDR3 region has 16 residues. DNA for the CDR3: TGTGCCAGTAGTCCGTCAAACCGCGGCCTAAAAGATACGCAGTATTTT. This gives the protein CASSPSNRGLKDTQYF.

The chain links TRBV28 to TRBJ2-2; D ambiguous. The CDR3 covers 14 residues. Looked up from germline, CDR1 is MDHEN and CDR2 is SYDVKM. V was cut by 5 bases and J by 5 bases, with 12 bases left in between. Here the CDR3 reads CASSPETSTGELFF. The CDR3 DNA reads as TGTGCCAGCAGTCCTGAAACCTCGACCGGGGAGCTGTTTTTT.

This sequence joins TRBV27 and TRBJ1-3, with 8 bases identical to TRBD1. The V gene end was trimmed by 3 bases and the J gene end by 4 bases; junction bases not matched to a gene: 8. The CDR3 is 16 amino acids. CDR1 MNHEY and CDR2 SMNVEV come from the germline V gene (reference sequence). This chain's CDR3 is CASSFARGQSGNTIYF. In DNA, the CDR3 is TGTGCCAGCAGTTTCGCCAGGGGGCAGTCCGGAAACACCATATATTTT.

This rearrangement joins TRBV5-4 to TRBJ2-1, with 9 bases matching TRBD2. Losses at the gene ends were 1 base for V and 4 bases for J; bases not matched to a gene: 12. The germline gives CDR1 SGHNT, CDR2 YYREEE (reference sequence). This CDR3 is 18 amino acids long. CDR3 sequence reads: CASSLPFSASGVYNEQFF. Here the CDR3 DNA reads TGTGCCAGCAGCTTGCCTTTTTCGGCTAGCGGGGTATACAATGAGCAGTTCTTC. The whole variable domain, remainder taken from reference TRBV5-4 and TRBJ2-1, is ETGVTQSPTHLIKTRGQQVTLRCSSQSGHNTVSWYQQALGQGPQFIFQYYREEENGRGNFPPRFSGLQFPNYSSELNVNALELDDSALYLCASSLPFSASGVYNEQFFGPGTRLTVL.

The chain joins TRBV6-5 to TRBJ2-7; D gene ambiguous. V was pared by 8 bases and J by 2 bases, with 10 bases between. The CDR3 has 12 amino acids. The germline V gene encodes CDR1 MNHEY and CDR2 SVGAGI. CDR3 DNA sequence: TGTGCCAGCTCCGACCTTACCTACGAGCAGTACTTC. Protein sequence: CASSDLTYEQYF.

This clone was seen once. The genes are TRBV7-2 and TRBJ2-1; tentatively, D is TRBD1 or TRBD2 (5 bases each). The germline V gene has CDR1 SGHTA and CDR2 FQGNSA. Trimming left V 1 base short and J 7 bases short, with 14 bases between. The length of the CDR3 is 15 residues. The DNA for the CDR3 is TGTGCCAGCAGCTTAGATGGGGGAGATTATAATGAGCAGTTCTTC. Translating gives CASSLDGGDYNEQFF.

The V gene is TRBV27, the J gene TRBJ2-7, with TRBD1 matching over 12 bases. The V gene's germline CDR1 is MNHEY and CDR2 SMNVEV (reference sequence). The CDR3 spans 17 residues. Trimming took 1 base from V and 7 from J; bases not matched to a gene: 11. CDR3 DNA: TGTGCCAGCAGTTTATGGGACAGGGGGCCCTTCTTCGAAGAGCAGTACTTC. Residues: CASSLWDRGPFFEEQYF.

The sample holds a few counts of this clone. This rearrangement joins TRBV19 to TRBJ1-6; a possible D gene is TRBD1 (6 bases). This CDR3 has 16 residues. V was cut by 9 bases and J by 5 bases, with 20 bases left in between. Germline V gene data show CDR1 as LNHDA and CDR2 as SQIVND (reference sequence). The CDR3: CASGRRSGQNNSPLHF. CDR3 DNA sequence: TGTGCCAGCGGCCGGAGGTCGGGACAAAATAATTCACCCCTCCACTTT.

The chain recombines TRBV24-1 with TRBJ2-1, with 7 bases that match TRBD2. Germline V gives CDR1 KGHDR, CDR2 SFDVKD. There are 16 residues in the CDR3. V trimming: 1 base; J trimming: 0 bases; junction bases outside the gene matches: 2. CDR3 coding DNA: TGTGCCACCAGTGATTTCGGCGGGAGCTCCTACAATGAGCAGTTCTTC. Its translation is CATSDFGGSSYNEQFF.

The chain has TRBV5-4 and TRBJ1-4, with 10 bases matching TRBD1. The V segment lost 4 bases and the J segment 5 bases; nucleotides outside the gene matches: 8. CDR3 length: 16 residues. The germline V gene has CDR1 SGHNT and CDR2 YYREEE (reference sequence). This CDR3 is CASSPGDRGLNEKLFF. For the CDR3, the DNA is TGTGCCAGCAGCCCGGGGGACAGGGGCTTGAATGAAAAACTGTTTTTT.

This clone was recorded once. The chain combines TRBV2 with TRBJ2-2, with D possibly TRBD2 on 6 matching bases. Trimming removed 6 bases at V and 5 bases at J, with 16 bases between. Germline CDR1 reads SNHLY; CDR2 reads FYNNEI. The CDR3 is made up of 15 amino acids. CDR3 loop: CASSGRLGATGELFF. The CDR3 region has the DNA TGTGCCAGCAGCGGGAGACTAGGAGCAACCGGGGAGCTGTTTTTT.

This chain uses TRBV19 with TRBJ1-6; D is uncertain. V lost 0 bases and J lost 7, with 16 bases in between. The CDR3 sequence is 17 residues long. Germline loops: CDR1 LNHDA, CDR2 SQIVND (reference sequence). This CDR3 reads CASSIDLSGIFNSPLHF. The CDR3 DNA is TGTGCCAGTAGTATAGATCTCTCCGGGATCTTCAATTCACCCCTCCACTTT.

The gene calls are TRBV3-1 (or the pseudogene TRBV3-2) and TRBJ1-4; TRBD1 agrees at 7 bases. The CDR3 has 19 amino acids. After removal of 0 bases from V and 0 bases from J, the junction contained 10 bases not matched to a gene. CDR1 is LGHDT and CDR2 is YNNKEL in the germline V gene (reference sequence). The DNA of the CDR3 is TGTGCCAGCAGCCAAGAGCTGGCGACAGGGTATGCAACTAATGAAAAACTGTTTTTT. This encodes CASSQELATGYATNEKLFF.

The genes are TRBV30 and TRBJ2-1; D may be TRBD2 (7 bases). Germline V CDR1 and CDR2: GTSNPN, SVGIG (reference sequence). The CDR3 totals 15 residues. Trimming left V 3 bases short and J 5 bases short, with 17 bases between. In nucleotides, the CDR3 is TGTGCCTGGAGCCTAAGGGGGGAGGGAGACAATGAGCAGTTCTTC. Protein sequence: CAWSLRGEGDNEQFF.

J is TRBJ1-3 and V is TRBV12-5; D is perhaps TRBD1 (5 bases). The CDR3 covers 14 residues. Germline CDR1 reads LGHNT; CDR2 reads FRNRAP. Deletions cut 2 bases from V and 0 bases from J, with 5 bases between. The DNA of the CDR3 is TGTGCTAGTGGTTTGACAGGCTCTGGAAACACCATATATTTT. Translating it yields CASGLTGSGNTIYF.